A selection of T cell receptor beta chains follows, all from one sample in a study of T-cell memory formation after mild COVID-19. TCRdb re-called the 5' RACE reads with MiXCR, one entry per CDR3 protein. This sample has approximately 400,000 distinct CDR3 sequences, with around 17% found just once. Sequencing input: PBMCs or a T cell subset sorted from them (not recorded which). The receptors were sampled from a man aged 18 to 29 who had mild COVID-19 (a few samples of this study predate the infection). Cell type and time point are not known. The CDR3 runs from the conserved cysteine through the conserved F or W. The order of the fields is clone size, D gene, CDR3 length, J gene, V gene, CDR3 protein, CDR3 DNA. D genes are given only for firm matches. Clone sizes are given selectively: once, few, many, or a class where the clone is expanded.

few,-,14,TRBJ1-5,TRBV7-9,CASSAPQNNQPQHF,TGTGCCAGCAGCGCCCCACAGAACAATCAGCCCCAGCATTTT
few,-,15,TRBJ2-1,TRBV6-1,CASSDQGGAGHEQFF,TGTGCCAGCAGTGACCAGGGGGGGGCCGGCCATGAGCAGTTCTTC
many,-,18,TRBJ1-3,TRBV5-1,CASSLDSQAARPGNTIYF,TGCGCCAGCAGCTTGGATTCTCAGGCCGCCCGTCCTGGAAACACCATATATTTT
few,-,14,TRBJ1-2,TRBV14,CASSQEITGYGYTF,TGTGCCAGCAGCCAAGAAATTACAGGCTACGGCTACACCTTC
-,-,12,TRBJ1-3,TRBV7-2,CASSLVPGTIYF,TGTGCCAGCAGCTTAGTTCCGGGGACCATATATTTT
-,-,13,TRBJ2-3,TRBV29-1,CSVRGGITDTQYF,TGCAGCGTCAGGGGGGGGATCACAGATACGCAGTATTTT
-,TRBD1,14,TRBJ2-5,TRBV9,CASSVDRGVETQYF,TGTGCCAGCAGCGTAGACAGGGGGGTGGAGACCCAGTACTTC
few,-,13,TRBJ2-3,TRBV7-9,CASAGTPPQTQYF,TGTGCCAGCGCAGGGACCCCTCCCCAAACGCAGTATTTT
-,-,13,TRBJ1-2,TRBV12-3/TRBV12-4,CASSFLENYGYTF,TGTGCCAGCAGTTTCTTGGAGAACTATGGCTACACCTTC
many,-,11,TRBJ1-2,TRBV28,CASSLGFGYTF,TGTGCCAGCAGTTTGGGTTTTGGCTACACCTTC
-,-,13,TRBJ2-4,TRBV18,CASSPVDRDVAYF,TGTGCCAGCTCACCTGTCGACCGGGACGTCGCCTACTTC
large,TRBD2,15,TRBJ2-1,TRBV4-1,CASSQDSGGAGEQFF,TGCGCCAGCAGCCAAGATTCCGGGGGGGCCGGTGAGCAGTTCTTC
-,TRBD1,14,TRBJ1-1,TRBV2,CASSVWTGNTEAFF,TGTGCCAGCAGTGTTTGGACAGGTAACACTGAAGCTTTCTTT
many,TRBD1,12,TRBJ1-5,TRBV20-1,CSARTGEQPQHF,TGCAGTGCTAGGACAGGGGAACAGCCCCAGCATTTT